The 23 T cell receptor beta chains presented below share a single source sample, sequenced in a study of T cells in Graves' hyperthyroidism and ophthalmopathy. There were TCR beta CDR3 regions amplified from RNA transcripts. The primer set for the first-round RT-PCR of the TCR CDR3 was HTBI. TCRdb reprocessed the multiplex PCR reads with MiXCR, giving one entry per CDR3 protein. Counted here are around 390,000 distinct CDR3 sequences, around 15% occurring once; the ten biggest clones make up about 18%. The sample comprised blood. These receptors were collected from a woman in her 30s with Graves' ophthalmopathy.

This clonotype was seen many times. The chain is built from TRBV27 and TRBJ1-2, with 7 bases matching TRBD1. V lost 0 bases, J lost 6 bases, and 10 bases stayed unmatched. The CDR3 length is 16 residues. CDR1 and CDR2 from the germline V gene are MNHEY and SMNVEV (reference sequence). CDR3 region: CASSLSRRGGFDGYTF. In DNA, the CDR3 is TGTGCCAGCAGTTTATCGAGGAGAGGGGGCTTTGATGGCTACACCTTC.

This clonotype was recorded many times. The chain joins TRBV2 to TRBJ2-7; no clear D gene. Germline V CDR1 and CDR2: SNHLY, FYNNEI. Trimming left V 7 bases short and J 3 bases short, with 28 bases between. The CDR3 is 18 residues long. This CDR3 is CASIRVQATEPFGYEQYF. The CDR3 nucleotides are TGTGCCAGCATCCGTGTCCAGGCCACGGAACCGTTTGGCTACGAGCAGTACTTC.

The CDR3 sequence is CATSEGRGWPQHF. As DNA, the CDR3 is TGTGCCACCAGTGAAGGCAGGGGTTGGCCCCAGCATTTT. This chain uses TRBV24-1 with TRBJ1-5; D perhaps matches TRBD1 (6 bases). The germline V gene encodes CDR1 KGHDR and CDR2 SFDVKD. CDR3 length: 13 amino acids. Trimming cost V 4 bases and J 9 bases, with 12 bases left between them.

The chain employs TRBV9 and TRBJ1-2; maybe TRBD1 (6 bases). This CDR3 has 14 residues. Trimming left V 4 bases short and J 8 bases short, with 18 bases between. Germline V gene sequence: CDR1 SGDLS, CDR2 YYNGEE. The CDR3 is CASSSSQGLLGYTF. In nucleotides, the CDR3 is TGTGCCAGCAGCTCCTCACAGGGTCTTCTCGGCTACACCTTC.

This chain joins TRBV28 and TRBJ2-5; TRBD1 aligns across 12 bases. The CDR3 loop spans 16 amino acids. Germline CDR1 reads MDHEN; CDR2 reads SYDVKM. The V gene end was trimmed by 6 bases and the J gene end by 3 bases; junction bases not matched to a gene: 8. The CDR3 coding sequence is TGTGCCAGCAGCCCTTCCGGGACAGGGGGCAAAGAGACCCAGTACTTC. Its translation is CASSPSGTGGKETQYF.

This clonotype has ten or more counts. This chain connects TRBV29-1 to TRBJ1-1, with 7 bases fitting TRBD1. CDR3 length equals 14 residues. Per germline, CDR1 SQVTM and CDR2 ANQGSEA. Trimming at V came to 4 bases and at J to 3 bases, leaving 8 bases not matched to a gene. DNA for the CDR3: TGCAGCGTTGGGACTGGACAGGCGGACACTGAAGCTTTCTTT. Its protein is CSVGTGQADTEAFF.

This clonotype has at least ten counts. The chain joins TRBV7-9 to TRBJ2-5; the match to TRBD2 covers 11 bases. The CDR3 runs to 18 residues. After removal of 4 bases from V and 2 bases from J, the junction contained 12 bases not matched to a gene. Germline V gene sequence: CDR1 SEHNR, CDR2 FQNEAQ (reference sequence). The CDR3 reads CASSSRLAGGYIQETQYF. In nucleotides, the CDR3 is TGTGCCAGCAGCTCTCGGCTAGCGGGGGGTTATATTCAAGAGACCCAGTACTTC.

Remarks on this clonotype: This clone may be a read error of a much larger clone one base away. The CDR3 region is CASSSTTGAGTEAFF. The CDR3 nucleotides read TGTGCCAGCAGCTCCACGACAGGGGCGGGCACTGAAGCTTTCTTT. This chain connects TRBV11-2 to TRBJ1-1, with TRBD1 matching 8 bases. With 4 bases clipped from V and 4 bases from J, the junction kept 8 bases outside the gene matches. The CDR3 runs 15 residues. CDR1 and CDR2 (germline): SGHAT, FQNNGV.

This clonotype has ten or more counts. V usage is TRBV7-2 and J usage is TRBJ1-5, with 7 bases lining up with TRBD1. Germline V gives CDR1 SGHTA, CDR2 FQGNSA. The J segment lost 6 bases and the V segment lost 5 bases, leaving 10 bases of the junction unmatched. The CDR3 has 15 amino acids. CDR3 nucleotide sequence: TGTGCCAGCAGCAGAGACAGGGTCGCAAGTCAGCCCCAGCATTTT. Its translation is CASSRDRVASQPQHF.

This clonotype occurred many times. The rearrangement joins TRBV2 to TRBJ2-1; TRBD2 might be the D (6 bases). V was cut by 8 bases and J by 2 bases, with 10 bases left in between. CDR3 length equals 13 residues. Germline V CDR1 and CDR2: SNHLY, FYNNEI. The CDR3, as DNA: TGTGCCAGCGGAATAGCGGCCTACAATGAGCAGTTCTTC. Protein sequence: CASGIAAYNEQFF.

This clonotype was detected many times. CDR3 region: CASSEVRSRGLSYEQYF. In DNA, the CDR3 is TGTGCCAGCAGTGAAGTTAGGTCCAGGGGGCTTTCCTACGAGCAGTACTTC. The chain has TRBV6-1 and TRBJ2-7; 8 bases align to TRBD1. V lost 1 base to trimming and J lost 1 base; unmatched junction nucleotides: 9. This CDR3 is built from 17 residues. Germline V gives CDR1 MNHNS, CDR2 SASEGT.

There are many counts of this clonotype. V is TRBV20-1 and J is TRBJ2-7; TRBD2 matches at 7 bases. The germline V gene has CDR1 DFQATT and CDR2 SNEGSKA (reference sequence). The CDR3 is made up of 11 amino acids. J lost 6 bases, V lost 3 bases, and 2 bases had no gene match. The CDR3 bases are TGCAGTGCTAGTACTAGCGCCGAGCAGTACTTC. Residues: CSASTSAEQYF.

This clonotype was found many times. This sequence joins TRBV5-1 and TRBJ1-6; 7 bases fit TRBD1. CDR3 length equals 15 residues. The trim removed 4 bases at V and 9 bases at J, leaving 10 bases unmatched. Germline values: CDR1 SGHRS, CDR2 YFSETQ. The CDR3 spells CASSQQGMSGSPLHF. CDR3 DNA sequence: TGCGCCAGCAGCCAACAGGGGATGTCGGGTTCACCCCTCCACTTT.

This clonotype has ten or more counts. The rearrangement joins TRBV7-9 to TRBJ2-7, with D perhaps assigned TRBD1 or TRBD2 (5 bases each). Germline V gene sequence: CDR1 SEHNR, CDR2 FQNEAQ (reference sequence). The ends were cut back, 4 bases at V and 2 bases at J, with 15 bases in the middle. This CDR3 comprises 15 residues. The CDR3 DNA follows: TGTGCCAGCAGCTCTGGGACCGATCCACCCTACGAGCAGTACTTC. Its protein is CASSSGTDPPYEQYF.

V is TRBV2 and J is TRBJ2-5; D is undetermined. The germline V gene has CDR1 SNHLY and CDR2 FYNNEI. Trimming took off 6 bases at V and 2 bases at J, with 16 bases between the two ends. The CDR3 is 15 amino acids. CDR3 coding DNA: TGTGCCAGCAGCAGGAGCAGACCGCCTCAAGAGACCCAGTACTTC. This codes for CASSRSRPPQETQYF.

This clonotype was counted at least ten times. The V gene is TRBV5-1, the J gene TRBJ1-5; possible D gene TRBD1, 5 bases. The CDR3 loop spans 14 amino acids. The germline V and J ends were trimmed by 5 bases and 5 bases, with 14 bases remaining between them. Germline lookup yields CDR1 SGHRS and CDR2 YFSETQ. The CDR3 loop is CASSPGDSDQPQHF. In nucleotides, the CDR3 is TGCGCCAGCAGTCCCGGGGACTCTGATCAGCCCCAGCATTTT.

This clonotype showed up many times. The chain is built from TRBV6-2 or TRBV6-3 and TRBJ1-2; maybe TRBD1 (5 bases). The CDR3 loop spans 14 amino acids. From germline, CDR1 is MNHEY and CDR2 SVGEGT. Trimming cost V 2 bases and J 3 bases, with 10 bases left between them. The CDR3 spells CASSYLTADYGYTF. CDR3 nucleotide sequence: TGTGCCAGCAGTTACCTGACAGCTGACTATGGCTACACCTTC.

This clonotype was seen at least ten times. The J gene is TRBJ1-4, the V gene TRBV18, with TRBD1 as a possible D gene (5 bases). The germline V gene encodes CDR1 KGHSH and CDR2 LQKENI. V lost 6 bases and J lost 8, with 13 bases in between. This CDR3 contains 13 residues. This CDR3 reads CASSRGRDEKLFF. In DNA form, the CDR3 reads TGTGCCAGCTCTAGAGGCAGGGACGAAAAACTGTTTTTT.

This clonotype was seen at least ten times. V usage is TRBV7-9 and J usage is TRBJ2-5; D is unresolved. Trimming took 4 bases from V and 4 from J, leaving 10 bases between them. Germline V gene data show CDR1 as SEHNR and CDR2 as FQNEAQ (reference sequence). The CDR3 has 13 amino acids. The CDR3 nucleotides are TGTGCCAGCAGCTCCTTTTTCGTAGAGACCCAGTACTTC. Residues: CASSSFFVETQYF.

This chain links TRBV24-1 with TRBJ2-1; 8 positions agree with TRBD1. The length of the CDR3 is 16 residues. V was pared by 4 bases and J by 1 base, with 5 bases of the junction left unmatched. The V gene's germline CDR1 is KGHDR and CDR2 SFDVKD. The DNA for the CDR3 is TGTGCCACCAGTGACCCTCAGGGGGCTTCCTACAATGAGCAGTTCTTC. This gives the protein CATSDPQGASYNEQFF.

This clonotype was recorded many times. The chain couples TRBV28 to TRBJ2-4; possibly TRBD2 for D (5 bases). Germline values: CDR1 MDHEN, CDR2 SYDVKM. V was shortened by 4 bases and J by 7 bases, with 20 bases between the two germline ends. The CDR3 sequence is 16 residues long. CDR3 in amino acids: CASSSAVEGLLNIQYF. DNA for the CDR3: TGTGCCAGCAGTTCAGCGGTGGAAGGTTTATTGAACATTCAGTACTTC.

At least ten counts were recorded for this clonotype. The chain has TRBV30 and TRBJ1-2, with TRBD1 identical over 8 bases. V shed 2 bases, J shed 4 bases, and the junction held 3 bases outside the gene matches. The CDR3 spans 13 residues. CDR1 and CDR2 from the germline V gene are GTSNPN and SVGIG (reference sequence). CDR3 nucleotide sequence: TGTGCCTGGAGTACAGGGGGATCCTATGGCTACACCTTC. As protein: CAWSTGGSYGYTF.

This clonotype was seen ten or more times. This chain joins TRBV3-1 and TRBJ2-1, with no clear D. Germline CDR1 LGHDT, CDR2 YNNKEL (reference sequence). V shed 4 bases and J shed 5 bases, with 18 bases lying between them. This CDR3 has 16 residues. This CDR3 reads CASSPLPSTYHNEQFF. CDR3 DNA: TGTGCCAGCAGCCCCCTCCCATCAACGTACCACAATGAGCAGTTCTTC.